This TCR beta chain was recovered during a study of shared clonotypes between healthy human individuals. Study-level information: Two female and three male donors aged 18 to 49 were enrolled. Each donor contributed plates that comprised three CD4 naive, three CD4 memory, two CD8 naive and one CD8 memory.

With 0 bases removed from V and 6 bases from J, the gap between germline ends came to 9 bases. This CDR3 contains 13 residues. The germline CDR1 and CDR2 sequences are SGHRS and YFSETQ. CD45RO-negative, CCR7-positively selected cells formed the naive CD8 fraction, excluding terminally differentiated effector memory CD45RA+ cells. Only Caucasian adults living in Nashville, Tennessee made up the donor group. Replicate PCRs run on sorted subsets employed around 200 ng DNA, around 27,000 T cell genomes. The data were produced by immunoSEQ multiplex PCR, yet TCRdb's version contains in-frame clones alone and is incomplete. This table has around 2,100,000 clones, less than 95% appearing once.

This sequence originates from a man aged 18 to 29 in good health. The V and J genes are TRBV5-1 and TRBJ1-2, with D unclear. Material for sequencing was naive CD8+ T cells sorted from blood. CDR3 region: CASSLGPSDGYTF. Here the CDR3 DNA reads TGCGCCAGCAGCTTGGGACCGAGCGATGGCTACACCTTC.